This TCR beta chain was sequenced during a study of OX40 agonist ivuxolimab in advanced cancers. Study-level findings and limits: Both CD4+ and CD8+ T cell populations in blood had undergone clonal expansion by week 6 at 0.1 to 3.0 mg/kg.

Assay used: immunoSEQ multiplex PCR; TCRdb lists only in-frame clones, some missing. The sample holds tens of thousands of clones, 88% seen once. Comment on this clone: Its antigen is unknown.

This CDR3 has 15 residues. CDR1 is WNHNN and CDR2 is SYGVQD in the germline V gene (reference sequence). Trimming took 7 bases from V and 1 from J, leaving 16 bases between them. The gene calls are TRBV10-1 and TRBJ1-1; D might be TRBD1 (5 bases). The clonotype was recovered from an adult with an advanced solid tumor such as melanoma, head and neck, liver or kidney cancer. Sequenced here: CD4+ or CD8+ T cells sorted from blood, sampled in a trial of the OX40 agonist ivuxolimab. CDR3 amino acids: CASTIDRVRNTEAFF. The CDR3 DNA reads TGCGCCAGCACGATAGACAGAGTTAGGAACACTGAAGCTTTCTTT.